The sequence of this T cell receptor (beta chain) was determined in a study of T cell responses to AZD1222 COVID-19 vaccine (dated by TCRdb to 2020 to 2023). Context from the whole study: AZD1222 recipients with second doses at about 4 weeks or about 12 weeks were pooled, because spike-specific TCR depth and breadth did not differ between schedules. A total of around 240 trial participants underwent TCR sequencing, of whom some 210 received two doses of AZD1222 and about 25 received two doses of the MenACWY control vaccine. Trial participants were enrolled by age into subgroups of 18-55, 56-69 and 70-plus years, and around 150, 29 and 61 TCR-sequenced participants, respectively, were included in these subgroups.

What the authors observed across the whole study: Conclusions about previously exposed vaccinees are limited because only a handful of AZD1222 recipients were SARS-CoV-2 seropositive at baseline. Because no day 14 peak-response samples were available, repertoires were characterized only after the peak T cell response. After two AZD1222 doses, spike-specific TCR breadth and depth were significantly higher than at day 0 and than in MenACWY recipients. Participants were mostly white British, with more females than males. The authors suggested clonal diversity may have been underestimated. In the small 56-69-year group, the increase in depth fell short of significance, most likely because of low power. Reportedly, close to half of the unique spike-specific TCRs recognized epitopes lying outside the regions that are mutated in the B.1.351 and B.1.1.7 variants. Vaccine-associated CD4 TCRs spanned the whole spike protein, with dominant responses in regions 160-218 and 743-854.

The CDR3 regions of human TCRbeta chains were analyzed by immunosequencing. The study's processing was this. Repertoire TCRs were matched against a reference library of SARS-CoV-2-specific TCRs generated with the MIRA antigen-specificity platform. Breadth was defined as the fraction of unique TCRs that were SARS-CoV-2-associated, and depth was defined as the fraction of total T cells that were SARS-CoV-2-associated. Using the MIRA data, each spike-specific TCR was mapped to the spike region that the TCR reacts to and placed in a CD4 or CD8 class. Log10-transformed breadth and depth values were compared by one-way ANOVA with Sidak's multiple comparisons tests. TCRdb obtained this table from immuneACCESS and retained in-frame rearrangements with V and J assigned. These tables miss some clones; where compared with another copy, unresolved V genes account for less than half of the shortfall, and the remainder is unexplained. That table is the source of V, J and clone size, and D and trimming were worked out from the DNA. The sample data list approximately 140,000 clones, and 90% to 95% of these were observed just once. Of the sample, about 1.9% is held by the ten largest clones.

Taken with the paper, the label for time point translates to: baseline before first vaccination. The vaccinee samples were drawn from two UK trials, COV001 and COV002, one of which was a single-blind randomized controlled phase 2/3 trial testing AZD1222 (ChAdOx1 nCoV-19) in healthy adults. Trial participant PBMC samples were collected at day 0 and day 28 after the second dose for TCRbeta chain sequencing. This clone showed up just once. The specificity of this receptor is unknown. Within one base of it there is no much larger clone, and no base qualities were kept. CDR1 WSHSY and CDR2 SAAADI were looked up in the germline V gene. The V end loses 6 bases and the J end loses 5 bases, and a stretch of 10 bases separates them. The CDR3 measures 12 amino acids from cysteine to phenylalanine. Of all the DNA, just the CDR3 is kept, 36 bases in frame from base 1.

The TCR sequence derives from an adult in good health. The V gene is TRBV10-2 and the J gene is TRBJ1-1; a tentative D call is TRBD1 (5 bases match). This sample comprised peripheral blood, obtained on day 0 of AZD1222 vaccination. Read as DNA, the sequence is TGCGCCAGCAGCTCCGGGGCTACTGAAGCTTTCTTT. Its protein reads: CASSSGATEAFF.